This note documents a single T cell receptor beta chain sequence. The data were taken from a study of blood T cell repertoires in COVID-19. The V segment lost 5 bases and the J segment 6 bases; nucleotides outside the gene matches: 23. Per germline, CDR1 SGHVS and CDR2 FQNEAQ. There are 20 residues in the CDR3. Authors' analysis steps: Reference gene primer amplification in the assay estimated nucleated cell counts. The method was immunoSEQ multiplex PCR; TCRdb's version includes in-frame clones alone and lacks a portion of them. The DNA gave D and trimming, while V, J and clone size come from that table. This table holds hundreds of thousands of clones, approximately 83% found once.

The V gene is TRBV7-8, the J gene TRBJ1-5, with 9 bases identical to TRBD1. This TCR came from a man between 40 and 49 years old with acute or convalescent COVID-19. The sample taken for sequencing was peripheral blood. CDR3 nucleotide sequence: TGTGCCAGCAGCATAGGGGCACTCACCGGGACAGGGTACGTTCGTCAGCCCCAGCATTTT. Encoded protein: CASSIGALTGTGYVRQPQHF.